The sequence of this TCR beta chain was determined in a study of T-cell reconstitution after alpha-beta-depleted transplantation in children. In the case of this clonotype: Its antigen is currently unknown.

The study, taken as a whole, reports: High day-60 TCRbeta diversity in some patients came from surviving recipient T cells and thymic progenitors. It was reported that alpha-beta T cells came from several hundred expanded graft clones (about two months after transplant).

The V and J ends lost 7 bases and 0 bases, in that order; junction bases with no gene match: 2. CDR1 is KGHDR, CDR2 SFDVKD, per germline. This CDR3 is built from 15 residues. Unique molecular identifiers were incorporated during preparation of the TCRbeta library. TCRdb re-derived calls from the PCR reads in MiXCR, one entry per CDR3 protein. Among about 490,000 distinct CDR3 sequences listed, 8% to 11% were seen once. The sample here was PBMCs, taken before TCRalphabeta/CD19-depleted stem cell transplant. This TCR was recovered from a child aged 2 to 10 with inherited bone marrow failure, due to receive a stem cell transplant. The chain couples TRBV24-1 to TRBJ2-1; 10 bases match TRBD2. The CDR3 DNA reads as TGTGCCACCAGCGGACTAGCGGACTCCTACAATGAGCAGTTCTTC. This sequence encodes CATSGLADSYNEQFF.